The T cell receptor beta chain described here comes from a study of CD8 T cells in ankylosing spondylitis. Study results and limitations: Those disease-linked clones were CD8+; they were also relatively rare in peripheral blood. Ankylosing spondylitis blood appeared to be characterized by a TCR beta motif of 7 to 9 highly homologous variants.

Trimming at V came to 6 bases and at J to 5 bases, leaving 9 bases not matched to a gene. The germline gives CDR1 MDHEN, CDR2 SYDVKM. The CDR3 contains 16 residues. There are many counts of this clonotype. Its antigen is as yet unknown. For TCR beta, libraries came from quantitative 5'-RACE with molecular barcodes. TCRdb itself ran the 5' RACE reads through MiXCR, one entry per CDR3 protein. Altogether a few hundred thousand distinct CDR3 sequences are present, roughly 10% being singletons, with the ten largest covering roughly a tenth. The sequenced sample consisted of blood, either unsorted or a sorted T cell fraction (not recorded which). The sequence was obtained from a female donor with ankylosing spondylitis or in good health (not recorded which). J is TRBJ2-3 and V is TRBV28; 12 bases fit TRBD2. The CDR3 loop reads CASSSTSLAGGDTQYF. As DNA, the CDR3 is TGTGCCAGCAGCTCTACCTCACTAGCGGGGGGAGATACGCAGTATTTT. Full variable domain (missing parts from reference TRBV28 and TRBJ2-3): DVKVTQSSRYLVKRTGEKVFLECVQDMDHENMFWYRQDPGLGLRLIYFSYDVKMKEKGDIPEGYSVSREKKERFSLILESASTNQTSMYLCASSSTSLAGGDTQYFGPGTRLTVL.